This T cell receptor beta chain was identified during a study of human T cells and chemical hapten exposure. About the study: In the sensitization step, 2% DPC was placed on about 2 cm by about 2 cm of upper inner arm skin. Broader study findings: The formation of large CDR3 similarity clusters by expanded TCRs significantly exceeded that of controls.

Stated time point: patch test 2, 6 weeks after DPC sensitization. Regarding treatment: therapeutic diphenylcyclopropenone sensitization with weekly scalp DPC. V was clipped by 3 bases and J by 4 bases, with 7 bases between them. CDR1 is ENHRY, CDR2 SYGVKD, per germline. This CDR3 is 13 amino acids long. This clonotype was seen more than once but under ten times. Its antigen is not identified. Study processing details: Individual samples carried between 23,224 and 690,600 TCRs, with about 88,000 as the median. TCRdb independently ran MiXCR on the RACE reads; one entry per CDR3 protein. These V and J calls originate from TCRdb's pipeline instead of the authors' own analysis. Of 95,000 or so distinct CDR3 sequences detected, about an eighth appear once; the ten largest clones hold about 3%.

The genes are TRBV10-3 and TRBJ2-1, with unresolved D. This TCR derives from a woman between 35 and 50 years old with alopecia areata. Some clones in this sample may be carry-over from other donors' samples. Sequenced here: whole blood, sampled in connection with sensitization to the hapten diphenylcyclopropenone (DPC). As DNA, the CDR3 is TGTGCCATCAGTGACGTCAGTTACAATGAGCAGTTCTTC. This encodes CAISDVSYNEQFF.